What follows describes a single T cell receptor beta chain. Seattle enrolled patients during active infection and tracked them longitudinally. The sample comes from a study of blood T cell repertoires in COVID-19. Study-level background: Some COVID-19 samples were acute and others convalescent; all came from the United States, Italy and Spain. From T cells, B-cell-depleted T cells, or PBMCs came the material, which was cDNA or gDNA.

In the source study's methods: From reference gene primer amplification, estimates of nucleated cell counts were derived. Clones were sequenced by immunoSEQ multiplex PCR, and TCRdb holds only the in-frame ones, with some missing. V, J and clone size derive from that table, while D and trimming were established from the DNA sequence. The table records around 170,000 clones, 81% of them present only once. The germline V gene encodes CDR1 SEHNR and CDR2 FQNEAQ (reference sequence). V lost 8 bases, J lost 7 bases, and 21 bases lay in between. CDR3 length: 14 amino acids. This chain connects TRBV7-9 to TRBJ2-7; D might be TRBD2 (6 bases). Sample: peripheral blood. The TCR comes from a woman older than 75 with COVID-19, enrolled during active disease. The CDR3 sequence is CASAGNHRAWEQYF. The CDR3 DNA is TGTGCCAGCGCGGGGAATCATCGGGCGTGGGAGCAGTACTTC.